The 29 T cell receptor beta chains below were found in one sample sequenced in a study of CD8 T cells in Susac syndrome. RNA in amounts of about 0.5 to 1 ug was reverse transcribed with random hexamers. TCRdb reanalysed the immunoSEQ multiplex PCR reads using MiXCR and keeps one entry per CDR3 protein. The sample shows approximately 68,000 distinct CDR3 sequences, about 95% of them seen only once. The source material was CD8+ T cells from PBMCs. These TCRs come from a human donor with multiple sclerosis.

V is TRBV19 and J is TRBJ2-2; the D gene is possibly TRBD2 (6 bases). V was cut by 8 bases and J by 0 bases, with 13 bases left in between. The CDR3 spans 15 residues. CDR1 LNHDA and CDR2 SQIVND come from the germline V gene (reference sequence). The CDR3 spells CASAGRETNTGELFF. CDR3 sequence (DNA): TGTGCCAGTGCGGGGAGAGAGACGAACACCGGGGAGCTGTTTTTT.

The chain couples TRBV9 to TRBJ2-1, with D uncertain. The V end was cut by 0 bases, the J end by 2 bases, with 15 bases between. CDR3 length equals 17 residues. In germline, CDR1 is SGDLS, CDR2 YYNGEE. The CDR3 region is CASSVAVLVGTYNEQFF. The DNA for the CDR3 is TGTGCCAGCAGCGTAGCTGTATTGGTGGGGACCTACAATGAGCAGTTCTTC.

Concerning this clonotype itself: Compared with germline, one end of the junction differs, possibly owing to a read error. The rearrangement uses TRBV29-1 and TRBJ2-3; D remains unclear. Germline V gene lookup returns CDR1 SQVTM and CDR2 ANQGSEA. The CDR3 consists of 12 residues. CDR3 nucleotide sequence: TGCAGCGTTGAGGAGATAGCAGATACGAAGTATTTT. It is translated as CSVEEIADTKYF.

The chain has TRBV27 and TRBJ1-2, with TRBD1 matching 7 bases. V gave up 2 bases and J gave up 5 bases; unmatched junction bases: 5. The CDR3 consists of 14 residues. Looked up from germline, CDR1 is MNHEY and CDR2 is SMNVEV (reference sequence). This CDR3 is CASSLTGVGYGYTF. CDR3 nucleotides: TGTGCCAGCAGTTTAACAGGGGTAGGGTATGGCTACACCTTC.

The chain recombines TRBV5-1 with TRBJ2-7, with TRBD1 as a possible D gene (6 bases). The CDR3 runs to 11 residues. The germline gives CDR1 SGHRS, CDR2 YFSETQ. V dropped 6 bases and J dropped 4 bases, with 8 bases sitting between them. CDR3 amino acids: CASTQGYEQYF. CDR3 DNA sequence: TGCGCCAGCACCCAGGGGTACGAGCAGTACTTC.

The V and J genes are TRBV29-1 and TRBJ2-7; TRBD2 is a possible D gene (6 bases). Germline V gene lookup returns CDR1 SQVTM and CDR2 ANQGSEA. The CDR3 loop spans 11 amino acids. V shed 4 bases and J shed 7 bases, with 11 bases lying between them. The CDR3 region has the DNA TGCAGCGTTGCCGGGACTGGGGAGCAGTACTTC. It is translated as CSVAGTGEQYF.

The V and J genes are TRBV29-1 and TRBJ2-2; a possible D gene is TRBD1 (6 bases). Trimming shortened V by 4 bases and J by 4 bases, and 16 bases separated the two germline ends. The CDR3 extends over 15 amino acids. From germline, CDR1 is SQVTM and CDR2 ANQGSEA. DNA of the CDR3: TGCAGCGTTGTGGGGGAACAGGGTTCCACCGGGGAGCTGTTTTTT. Its protein is CSVVGEQGSTGELFF.

V and J are TRBV30 and TRBJ1-1; a weak D match, TRBD1 (5 bases). Germline CDR1 GTSNPN, CDR2 SVGIG (reference sequence). V was shortened by 3 bases and J by 3 bases, with 11 bases between the two germline ends. The CDR3 contains 13 residues. In nucleotides, the CDR3 is TGTGCCTGGAGCGGATGGGGGGACACTGAAGCTTTCTTT. This sequence encodes CAWSGWGDTEAFF.

This CDR3 reads CASSLISGVTDTQYF. The DNA of the CDR3 is TGTGCCAGCAGCTTAATTAGCGGAGTCACAGATACGCAGTATTTT. The chain has TRBV7-6 and TRBJ2-3; D perhaps matches TRBD2 (6 bases). Germline lookup yields CDR1 SGHVS and CDR2 FNYEAQ. Trimming removed 2 bases at V and 2 bases at J, with 11 bases between. This CDR3 comprises 15 residues.

The chain employs TRBV6-1 and TRBJ1-2; possible D gene TRBD1, 5 bases. The CDR3 covers 12 residues. Germline V gives CDR1 MNHNS, CDR2 SASEGT. Trimming left V 8 bases short and J 6 bases short, with 13 bases between. The CDR3 loop is CASGAVKNGYTF. The CDR3 DNA sequence: TGTGCCAGCGGGGCAGTGAAAAATGGCTACACCTTC.

This sequence joins TRBV25-1 and TRBJ2-2; 9 nucleotides line up with TRBD1. Germline V gene sequence: CDR1 MGHDK, CDR2 SYGVNS. This CDR3 is built from 14 residues. V lost 4 bases and J lost 5; bases outside the gene matches: 2. The CDR3 is CASSVGQGTGELFF. CDR3 nucleotides: TGTGCCAGCAGTGTCGGACAGGGGACCGGGGAGCTGTTTTTT.

The chain links TRBV29-1 to TRBJ2-1; perhaps D is TRBD1 or TRBD2 (6 bases each). There are 15 residues in the CDR3. V shed 4 bases and J shed 0 bases, with 13 bases lying between them. Germline V lookup: CDR1 SQVTM, CDR2 ANQGSEA. DNA of the CDR3: TGCAGCGTTGTAGGGGGGATAAACTCCTACAATGAGCAGTTCTTC. Encoded protein: CSVVGGINSYNEQFF.

V gene TRBV12-3 or TRBV12-4 combines with J gene TRBJ1-2; 7 bases agree with TRBD1. The trim removed 6 bases at V and 6 bases at J, leaving 7 bases unmatched. The CDR3 runs to 13 residues. This CDR3 reads CASSLRGLDGYTF. The CDR3 DNA sequence: TGTGCCAGCAGCTTAAGGGGGCTGGATGGCTACACCTTC.

This clonotype was found a few times. V and J are TRBV19 and TRBJ2-1; D not certain. Germline V gives CDR1 LNHDA, CDR2 SQIVND (reference sequence). The CDR3 loop spans 10 amino acids. V dropped 5 bases and J dropped 7 bases, with 3 bases sitting between them. DNA of the CDR3: TGTGCCAGTAGTGGGAATGAGCAGTTCTTC. Translated, it gives CASSGNEQFF.

V is TRBV9 and J is TRBJ2-5; D is unresolved. Trimming took off 0 bases at V and 1 base at J, with 10 bases between the two ends. Per the germline V gene, CDR1 is SGDLS and CDR2 is YYNGEE. The CDR3 loop spans 15 amino acids. The CDR3 protein is CASSVGRAPQETQYF. The CDR3 DNA reads as TGTGCCAGCAGCGTAGGCCGGGCGCCCCAAGAGACCCAGTACTTC.

The chain uses TRBV7-8 and TRBJ2-5; D is uncertain. The germline V and J ends were trimmed by 4 bases and 5 bases, with 23 bases remaining between them. The germline CDR1 and CDR2 sequences are SGHVS and FQNEAQ. CDR3 length: 17 amino acids. In nucleotides, the CDR3 is TGTGCCAGCAGCTCTTATCGCGGACGGCTCCTCCCGGAGACCCAGTACTTC. Translation gives CASSSYRGRLLPETQYF.

The rearrangement links TRBV27 to TRBJ2-3; D remains unclear. Trimming pared 0 bases from V and 4 bases from J, leaving 5 bases between. Germline CDR1 reads MNHEY; CDR2 reads SMNVEV (reference sequence). The CDR3 sequence is 13 residues long. For the CDR3, the DNA is TGTGCCAGCAGTTTATCAAGGCCAGATACGCAGTATTTT. Translation gives CASSLSRPDTQYF.

The rearrangement uses TRBV27 and TRBJ1-2, with D maybe TRBD1 (6 bases). CDR1 and CDR2 (germline): MNHEY, SMNVEV (reference sequence). The CDR3 is made up of 15 amino acids. V was trimmed by 5 bases and J by 1 base, leaving 14 bases between them. CDR3: CASSIQGDNNYGYTF. The CDR3 nucleotides are TGTGCCAGCAGTATACAGGGAGATAATAACTATGGCTACACCTTC.

V gene TRBV3-1 combines with J gene TRBJ2-2; D assignment may be TRBD1 or TRBD2 (5 bases each). The V end lost 1 base, the J end lost 2 bases, and 11 bases lay between the germline ends. There are 16 residues in the CDR3. Germline V CDR1 and CDR2: LGHDT, YNNKEL (reference sequence). The DNA for the CDR3 is TGTGCCAGCAGCCAAGTCAGGGACGGCAACACCGGGGAGCTGTTTTTT. Its protein is CASSQVRDGNTGELFF.

The chain recombines TRBV5-5 with TRBJ1-1, with a weak D call TRBD1 (5 bases). CDR3 size: 12 residues. Germline-derived CDR1 and CDR2 are SGHKS and YYEKEE (reference sequence). Between the trimmed V and J ends, which lost 0 bases and 6 bases, there was a span of 6 bases. CDR3 region: CASSLGQPEAFF. The CDR3 region has the DNA TGTGCCAGCAGCTTGGGACAGCCTGAAGCTTTCTTT.

The rearrangement joins TRBV14 to TRBJ1-1; 7 bases are a match to TRBD1. The CDR3 sequence is 17 residues long. Germline V gene data show CDR1 as SGHDN and CDR2 as FVKESK. V trimming: 0 bases; J trimming: 0 bases; junction bases outside the gene matches: 7. This CDR3 is CASSQDGTVPLNTEAFF. CDR3 sequence (DNA): TGTGCCAGCAGCCAAGATGGGACAGTTCCTTTGAACACTGAAGCTTTCTTT.

This chain connects TRBV5-4 to TRBJ2-7; D is possibly TRBD1 (6 bases). There are 14 residues in the CDR3. Between the trimmed V and J ends, which lost 2 bases and 6 bases, there was a span of 15 bases. Germline-derived CDR1 and CDR2 are SGHNT and YYREEE (reference sequence). In DNA form, the CDR3 reads TGTGCCAGCAGCTTTACTACAGGGAGAGGCGAGCAGTACTTC. This encodes CASSFTTGRGEQYF. Supplemented by reference TRBV5-4 and TRBJ2-7, the full variable domain reads ETGVTQSPTHLIKTRGQQVTLRCSSQSGHNTVSWYQQALGQGPQFIFQYYREEENGRGNFPPRFSGLQFPNYSSELNVNALELDDSALYLCASSFTTGRGEQYFGPGTRLTVT.

V usage is TRBV14 and J usage is TRBJ2-7; D call uncertain. Germline-derived CDR1 and CDR2 are SGHDN and FVKESK. CDR3 size: 18 residues. V lost 3 bases and J lost 3, with 24 bases in between. Here the CDR3 reads CASSQSRRFKPTYYEQYF. The CDR3 nucleotides read TGTGCCAGCAGCCAGAGCCGGCGTTTCAAGCCTACTTACTACGAGCAGTACTTC.

The chain links TRBV9 to TRBJ1-1; D is ambiguous. The germline CDR1 and CDR2 sequences are SGDLS and YYNGEE. Between the trimmed V and J ends, which lost 3 bases and 4 bases, there was a span of 7 bases. This CDR3 has 12 amino acids. CDR3 region: CASSEAGTEAFF. The DNA of the CDR3 is TGTGCCAGCAGCGAGGCAGGCACTGAAGCTTTCTTT.

The gene calls are TRBV27 and TRBJ2-7, with D possibly matching TRBD2 (6 bases). CDR1 and CDR2 from the germline V gene are MNHEY and SMNVEV (reference sequence). Trimming took 5 bases from V and 6 from J, leaving 11 bases between them. CDR3 length: 12 residues. The CDR3 region is CASSRGAGEQYF. CDR3 bases: TGTGCCAGCAGTCGCGGGGCCGGCGAGCAGTACTTC.

The V and J genes are TRBV3-1 and TRBJ2-7; the D gene could be TRBD1 or TRBD2 (5 bases each). The CDR3 has 14 residues. Deletions cut 1 base from V and 4 bases from J, with 11 bases between. Germline CDR1 LGHDT, CDR2 YNNKEL (reference sequence). The CDR3 bases are TGTGCCAGCAGCCAAGGGGGGAAAGTATACGAGCAGTACTTC. The encoded protein is CASSQGGKVYEQYF.

V is TRBV19 and J is TRBJ1-1; D may be TRBD1 (6 bases). Trimming removed 3 bases at V and 7 bases at J, with 15 bases between. The CDR3 length is 14 residues. Germline-derived CDR1 and CDR2 are LNHDA and SQIVND (reference sequence). The CDR3, as DNA: TGTGCCAGTAGTATGCTGGGGGGGCATGGTGAAGCTTTCTTT. Amino acid sequence: CASSMLGGHGEAFF.

The genes are TRBV15 and TRBJ2-7, with D possibly being TRBD2 (6 bases). This CDR3 comprises 14 residues. Germline V gene sequence: CDR1 LNHNV, CDR2 YYDKDF (reference sequence). V dropped 5 bases and J dropped 0 bases, with 11 bases sitting between them. The CDR3 DNA follows: TGTGCCACCAGCCCCCGGACTAACTCCTACGAGCAGTACTTC. This encodes CATSPRTNSYEQYF.

The chain joins TRBV27 to TRBJ1-1; D perhaps matches TRBD1 (5 bases). This CDR3 is built from 13 residues. V was cut by 3 bases and J by 4 bases, with 9 bases left in between. The germline gives CDR1 MNHEY, CDR2 SMNVEV (reference sequence). The CDR3 here is CASSFLGGTEAFF. The CDR3 DNA sequence: TGTGCCAGCAGTTTCCTCGGGGGCACTGAAGCTTTCTTT.